This record looks at one T cell receptor beta chain sequence and its context. Treatment reported: some 20 received Ad26.COV2.S at low or high dose, single or two shots; 5 received placebo; per-sample allocation not given. Sampling was performed 63 days after the first vaccine or placebo injection. This sample is drawn from a study of Ad26.COV2.S vaccination and SARS-CoV-2 variants. Produced via immunoSEQ multiplex PCR; TCRdb's table is partial and in-frame only. The sample has approximately 500,000 clones, about 83% seen once. This material consisted of peripheral blood, taken in a trial of Ad26.COV2.S vaccine versus placebo. The sequence was obtained from a person aged 18-65 years who received the Ad26.COV2.S COVID-19 vaccine or a placebo.

The CDR3 reads CASSLDSGRTNTGELFF. The DNA of the CDR3 is TGTGCCAGCAGCTTAGATTCCGGCCGAACGAACACCGGGGAGCTGTTTTTT. The genes are TRBV11-2 and TRBJ2-2; D ambiguous. This CDR3 contains 17 residues. The germline V and J ends were trimmed by 0 bases and 0 bases, with 11 bases remaining between them. Germline V gene lookup returns CDR1 SGHAT and CDR2 FQNNGV. Complete variable domain (other parts from reference TRBV11-2 and TRBJ2-2): EAGVAQSPRYKIIEKRQSVAFWCNPISGHATLYWYQQILGQGPKLLIQFQNNGVVDDSQLPKDRFSAERLKGVDSTLKIQPAKLEDSAVYLCASSLDSGRTNTGELFFGEGSRLTVL.